The sample holds one count of the clone carrying this T cell receptor (beta chain). Its antigen remains unknown. The source of the sample is a study of OX40 agonist ivuxolimab in advanced cancers. Study background: Ivuxolimab is a fully human IgG2 antibody that activates OX40 (CD134). Whole-study results and caveats: Expanded clones tended on average to be more numerous among CD8+ T cells than CD4+. At 0.1 to 3.0 mg/kg, CD4+ and CD8+ blood T cells expanded clonally by week 6.

Repertoires were generated with immunoSEQ multiplex PCR, while TCRdb's copy carries only in-frame clones and drops some. Of 48,000 or so clones in the sample, 65% to 85% were seen once. The V end lost 5 bases, the J end lost 1 base, and 12 bases lay between the germline ends. Looked up from germline, CDR1 is SGHTA and CDR2 is FQGNSA. The CDR3 consists of 15 residues. The sample consisted of CD4+ or CD8+ T cells sorted from blood, taken in a trial of the OX40 agonist ivuxolimab. The sequence was collected from an adult with an advanced solid tumor such as melanoma, head and neck, liver or kidney cancer. The gene calls are TRBV7-2 and TRBJ2-1, with D unresolved. The DNA of the CDR3 is TGTGCCAGCAGCCTTCAGCCAGTGTCCTACAATGAGCAGTTCTTC. Protein product: CASSLQPVSYNEQFF.